This T cell receptor beta chain is from a study of read filtering for tumor transcriptome and immune sequencing (dated by TCRdb to the early 2020s). Background on the whole study: Of the patients in the cohort, approximately 16 were male and fewer than 15 were female, and their mean age was about 70 years, with a range of about 45 to 90. By revised international staging, roughly 8 patients were R-ISS I, some 17 were R-ISS II and over 5 were R-ISS III. After DNase treatment, whole-transcriptome libraries were prepared with the TruSeq RNA Access Library Prep Kit. TCR-region mapped reads per sample ranged from about 4 to 10.27 million with IR-seq versus only about 75 to 1,400 with RNA-seq. Using the same bone marrow samples, the study compared TCR repertoires obtained by targeted immune repertoire sequencing with those obtained by bulk whole-transcriptome sequencing. One main goal was a read-filtering strategy for immune repertoire data, in particular deciding whether clonotypes backed by only one read should be removed.

Every patient had bone marrow sampled at the time of active disease. Isolation of bone marrow mononuclear cells was performed by Ficoll-Hypaque density gradient centrifugation. CD138-negative cells were obtained by negative selection after labeling with CD138 magnetic microbeads on a MACS separator, removing myeloma plasma cells. Flow cytometry on an Attune NxT with CD138 antibodies was used to check the purity of the isolated cells. Total RNA was extracted with TRIzol reagent and quantified with a NanoDrop spectrophotometer. Paired RNA-seq and IR-seq were performed on each patient's CD138-negative bone marrow sample. A distance of 11 bases separates the germline ends of V and J, which lose 8 bases and 3 bases respectively. The CDR1 and CDR2 encoded by the germline V gene are SGHAT and FQNNGV. Its CDR3 holds 13 amino acids, cysteine through phenylalanine. The only DNA kept is the CDR3, 39 bases in frame from the first base.

With regard to this clonotype: Its target antigen remains unknown. This may be a read error, as it is one base from a much larger clone.

TCR libraries were constructed from about 400 ng RNA using the Immunoverse kit, and molecular barcoded adaptors covering alpha/delta and beta/gamma chains were employed. The same RNA used for transcriptome sequencing was used for TCR library preparation. Sequencing of TCR libraries was carried out on an Illumina HiSeq 4000 with 2 x 150 cycles. Regarding the original processing steps: Using MiXCR, which included quality filtering and error correction, TCR reads were aligned to human V, D, J and C references and then assembled into CDR3 clonotypes. Clonotype counts and gene usage diversity were analyzed with the tcR package in R. Raw mapping reads were checked after the RNA-seq reads had been mapped by STAR aligner version 2.5.3a onto the human GRCh37 genome. IR-seq fastq files were randomly downsampled with Seqtk 1.3 to test the effect of sequencing depth on detected clonotypes. The public reads were run again by TCRdb, first through fastp at Q25 and then through MiXCR, and only productive beta chains were kept. Here each entry gathers all rows of one CDR3 protein and keeps the most common genes and DNA. These V and J calls derive from TCRdb rather than the authors' analysis. Within this sample are roughly 130,000 distinct CDR3 sequences, with 10% to 15% of them counted one time only. The top ten hold 11% of the sample.

What the authors observed across the whole study: Removing single-read clonotypes increased the correlation between IR-seq and RNA-seq shared clonotype proportions. Clonotypes were captured by IR-seq at much higher depth and more reliably than by RNA-seq, and smaller IR-seq throughput was sufficient for identification of most shared clonotypes. In IR-seq, single-read clonotypes were approximately 80% of clonotypes but approximately 3.2% of total reads; in RNA-seq they were approximately 73% of clonotypes and roughly 45% of reads. The sorted CD138-negative fraction was not purified T cells but a mixed bone marrow immune population.

The V and J genes are TRBV11-2 and TRBJ2-1; no D segment can be confidently identified. What was sequenced was a population of CD138-negative cells sorted from bone marrow. Read against the paper, the sample's cell subset or site label means: bone marrow mononuclear cells depleted of CD138+ plasma/myeloma cells by negative magnetic selection. The clonotype was recovered from a donor at least 40 years old with multiple myeloma. Here is the DNA: TGTGCCAGCTCTACAGAAAACTACAATGAGCAGTTCTTC. Its translation reads: CASSTENYNEQFF.